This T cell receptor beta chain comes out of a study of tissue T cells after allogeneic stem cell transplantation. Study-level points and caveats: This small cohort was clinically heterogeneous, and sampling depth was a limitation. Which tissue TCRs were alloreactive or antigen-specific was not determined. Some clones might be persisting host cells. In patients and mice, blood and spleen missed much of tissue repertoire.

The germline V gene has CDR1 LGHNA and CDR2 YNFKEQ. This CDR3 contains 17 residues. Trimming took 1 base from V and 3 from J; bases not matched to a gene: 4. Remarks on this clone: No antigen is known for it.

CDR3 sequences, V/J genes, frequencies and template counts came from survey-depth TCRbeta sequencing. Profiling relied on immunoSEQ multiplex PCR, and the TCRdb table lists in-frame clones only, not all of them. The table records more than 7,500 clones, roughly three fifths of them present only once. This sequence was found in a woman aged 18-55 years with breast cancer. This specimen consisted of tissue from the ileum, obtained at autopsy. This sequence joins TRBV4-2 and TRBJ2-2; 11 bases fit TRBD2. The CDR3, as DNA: TGTGCCAGCAGCCAAGTGGGACTAGCGGAGGACACCGGGGAGCTGTTTTTT. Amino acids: CASSQVGLAEDTGELFF.